These 10 T cell receptor beta chains came from one sample sequenced in a study of identical twins. MiXCR, applied by TCRdb to the 5' RACE reads, yields one record per CDR3 protein. This table has 570,000 or so distinct CDR3 sequences, around 9.6% appearing once. The same specimen was also included in a second study, on yellow fever vaccine responses in identical twins.

The sequenced sample consisted of PBMCs. The receptor set was obtained from a woman aged 18-29 years in good health.

This clonotype was seen a few times. V and J are TRBV6-1 and TRBJ1-1, with D perhaps TRBD1 (6 bases). Germline CDR1 and CDR2: MNHNS and SASEGT. The ends were cut back, 6 bases at V and 5 bases at J, with 19 bases in the middle. This CDR3 contains 15 residues. Written as DNA, the CDR3 is TGTGCCAGCAGAAGAAAGGGACTCCAGGGGACTGAAGCTTTCTTT. Encoded protein: CASRRKGLQGTEAFF.

This clonotype was observed a few times. The chain recombines TRBV21-1 with TRBJ2-1. TRBV21-1 is given as a pseudogene. The CDR3 covers 14 residues. CDR3 nucleotide sequence: TGTGCCAGCAGCAAAGGTACCCTCTACAATGAGCAGTTCTTC. Translating gives CASSKGTLYNEQFF.

This clonotype was counted ten times or more. The chain combines TRBV14 with TRBJ2-1, with D hard to call. Germline CDR1 and CDR2: SGHDN and FVKESK. The CDR3 sequence is 16 residues long. Trimming took 3 bases from V and 0 from J, leaving 12 bases between them. CDR3 protein: CASSHTIGLSYNEQFF. DNA of the CDR3: TGTGCCAGCAGCCATACGATAGGGCTCTCCTACAATGAGCAGTTCTTC.

This clonotype was detected only a few times. The genes are TRBV7-9 and TRBJ1-2, with D maybe TRBD1 (6 bases). CDR3 length equals 14 residues. Germline V CDR1 and CDR2: SEHNR, FQNEAQ (reference sequence). V was cut by 5 bases and J by 8 bases, with 18 bases left in between. CDR3 DNA: TGTGCCAGCAGCCCAAAGGGGGAACGAAAAGGCTACACCTTC. Protein sequence: CASSPKGERKGYTF.

The chain carries TRBV7-9 and TRBJ2-7; perhaps TRBD1 as D (6 bases). The germline gives CDR1 SEHNR, CDR2 FQNEAQ (reference sequence). The V gene lost 5 bases and the J gene lost 1 base, with 9 bases spanning the gap. This CDR3 contains 13 residues. The CDR3 spells CASSHRESYEQYF. In DNA form, the CDR3 reads TGTGCCAGCAGCCACAGGGAATCCTACGAGCAGTACTTC. Full variable domain (missing parts from reference TRBV7-9 and TRBJ2-7): DTGVSQNPRHKITKRGQNVTFRCDPISEHNRLYWYRQTLGQGPEFLTYFQNEAQLEKSRLLSDRFSAERPKGSFSTLEIQRTEQGDSAMYLCASSHRESYEQYFGPGTRLTVT.

This clonotype occurred a few times. The genes are TRBV29-1 and TRBJ2-7; TRBD1 matches at 7 bases. The CDR3 is 11 residues long. V lost 7 bases and J lost 6; bases outside the gene matches: 6. Germline V gene data show CDR1 as SQVTM and CDR2 as ANQGSEA. This CDR3 is CSGGQASEQYF. Written as DNA, the CDR3 is TGCAGCGGCGGACAGGCGTCCGAGCAGTACTTC.

J is TRBJ2-4 and V is TRBV9; 7 nucleotides line up with TRBD2. The CDR3 length is 13 residues. Germline CDR1 SGDLS, CDR2 YYNGEE. V trimming: 4 bases; J trimming: 8 bases; junction bases outside the gene matches: 6. The CDR3 loop is CASSLGGGDIQYF. DNA of the CDR3: TGTGCCAGCAGCCTGGGGGGGGGAGACATTCAGTACTTC.

The chain recombines TRBV12-3 or TRBV12-4 with TRBJ1-5, with TRBD1 matching 12 bases. The CDR3 contains 16 residues. Trimming took 2 bases from V and 7 from J; bases not matched to a gene: 6. The CDR3 DNA is TGTGCCAGCAGTTTATATGGGACAGGGGGCATGCAGCCCCAGCATTTT. Its protein product is CASSLYGTGGMQPQHF.

In this sample, this clonotype turned up a few times. The CDR3 DNA sequence: TGCGCCAGCAGCCAAGAACGGACAGGGGGTGTGTACGAGCAGTACTTC. Translation gives CASSQERTGGVYEQYF. The chain uses TRBV4-1 and TRBJ2-7; 10 bases align to TRBD1. Unmatched junction bases numbered 6, after V lost 0 bases and J lost 4 bases. CDR3 length equals 16 residues. CDR1 and CDR2 from the germline V gene are MGHRA and YSYEKL.

V usage is TRBV27 and J usage is TRBJ2-1; D may be TRBD2 (5 bases). Germline lookup yields CDR1 MNHEY and CDR2 SMNVEV (reference sequence). The ends were cut back, 6 bases at V and 5 bases at J, with 20 bases in the middle. This CDR3 is 16 amino acids long. CDR3 sequence reads: CASSLSGYLSNNEQFF. CDR3 nucleotide sequence: TGTGCCAGCAGCCTCTCGGGGTATCTTTCAAACAATGAGCAGTTCTTC.